Below are 18 T cell receptor beta chains sequenced from a single sample in a study of blood T cell repertoires in COVID-19. Profiling relied on immunoSEQ multiplex PCR, and the TCRdb table lists in-frame clones only, not all of them. Of about 410,000 clones listed, 75% to 90% are singletons. Sequencing input: peripheral blood. Source of these receptors: a woman aged 40 to 50 with COVID-19, enrolled during active disease.

This chain connects TRBV7-9 to TRBJ2-1; D call uncertain. Germline values: CDR1 SEHNR, CDR2 FQNEAQ (reference sequence). The CDR3 totals 12 residues. V was trimmed by 1 base and J by 13 bases, leaving 11 bases between them. CDR3: CASSLESRYQFF. The CDR3 bases are TGTGCCAGCAGCTTAGAGTCCCGGTACCAGTTCTTC.

V usage is TRBV28 and J usage is TRBJ2-6; D gene ambiguous. Germline V gene sequence: CDR1 MDHEN, CDR2 SYDVKM. V was clipped by 9 bases and J by 0 bases, with 6 bases between them. CDR3 length: 13 amino acids. CDR3 region: CASTSSGANVLTF. Here the CDR3 DNA reads TGTGCCAGTACGAGCTCTGGGGCCAACGTCCTGACTTTC.

This chain connects TRBV6-5 to TRBJ1-1; D gene uncertain. V lost 2 bases and J lost 4, with 11 bases in between. The CDR3 covers 14 residues. Germline CDR1 is MNHEY and CDR2 is SVGAGI. The CDR3 nucleotides read TGTGCCAGCAGTTACCTCCGGTCGGTCACTGAAGCTTTCTTT. Amino acid sequence: CASSYLRSVTEAFF.

The V and J genes are TRBV4-3 and TRBJ1-2, with no clear D. V dropped 1 base and J dropped 8 bases, with 11 bases sitting between them. Looked up from germline, CDR1 is LGHNA and CDR2 is YSLEER. CDR3 length: 13 residues. The CDR3 DNA follows: TGCGCCAGCAGCCAAGCCCCGGTGGAGGGCTACACCTTC. It encodes CASSQAPVEGYTF.

The CDR3 region has the DNA TGTGCCAGCAGCTTTTCAGACTATAATTCACCCCTCCACTTT. Translation gives CASSFSDYNSPLHF. V gene TRBV7-9 combines with J gene TRBJ1-6; D gene unclear. The CDR3 covers 14 residues. Germline V gene data show CDR1 as SEHNR and CDR2 as FQNEAQ (reference sequence). V lost 3 bases to trimming and J lost 3 bases, with 6 bases between them.

The rearrangement links TRBV5-1 to TRBJ2-5; 10 bases align to TRBD2. CDR1 and CDR2 (germline): SGHRS, YFSETQ. V trimming: 7 bases; J trimming: 4 bases; junction bases outside the gene matches: 10. The CDR3 sequence is 15 residues long. CDR3 nucleotides: TGCGCCAGCTACCCCGGACTAGCGGCCCCAGAGACCCAGTACTTC. This translates into CASYPGLAAPETQYF. The whole variable domain, filled in from reference TRBV5-1 and TRBJ2-5, reads KAGVTQTPRYLIKTRGQQVTLSCSPISGHRSVSWYQQTPGQGLQFLFEYFSETQRNKGNFPGRFSGRQFSNSRSEMNVSTLELGDSALYLCASYPGLAAPETQYFGPGTRLLVL.

The J gene is TRBJ1-1, the V gene TRBV29-1, with no clear D. The germline CDR1 and CDR2 sequences are SQVTM and ANQGSEA. The CDR3 has 10 amino acids. V dropped 1 base and J dropped 11 bases, with 8 bases sitting between them. CDR3 coding DNA: TGCAGCGTTGAAGGGACGGGGGCTTTCTTT. Amino acids: CSVEGTGAFF.

V is TRBV12-5 and J is TRBJ1-1; D is possibly TRBD1 (6 bases). This CDR3 is built from 13 residues. The ends were cut back, 3 bases at V and 4 bases at J, with 9 bases in the middle. CDR1 is LGHNT and CDR2 is FRNRAP in the germline V gene. CDR3 nucleotide sequence: TGTGCTAGTGGTTTCGGCAGGGGCACTGAAGCTTTCTTT. Translation gives CASGFGRGTEAFF.

The chain carries TRBV28 and TRBJ2-7, with 13 bases that match TRBD2. From germline, CDR1 is MDHEN and CDR2 SYDVKM. The CDR3 is made up of 15 amino acids. The trim removed 3 bases at V and 2 bases at J, leaving 1 base unmatched. Written as DNA, the CDR3 is TGTGCCAGCAGTTTCGGACTAGCGGGGGCCTACGAGCAGTACTTC. Protein product: CASSFGLAGAYEQYF.

This clone appeared once. CDR3 residues: CATLAGAQVKYQPQHF. The CDR3 nucleotides read TGTGCCACCCTCGCGGGAGCTCAAGTCAAATATCAGCCCCAGCATTTT. The chain links TRBV2 to TRBJ1-5; D unclear. The CDR3 sequence is 16 residues long. V dropped 10 bases and J dropped 5 bases, with 24 bases sitting between them. Germline values: CDR1 SNHLY, CDR2 FYNNEI.

The CDR3 coding sequence is TGTGCCAGCAGCCTCCCGACCGGAGGGGCTGGGGCCAACGTCCTGACTTTC. This translates into CASSLPTGGAGANVLTF. V is TRBV6-2 or TRBV6-3 and J is TRBJ2-6, with D maybe TRBD2 (6 bases). CDR3 length: 17 residues. V was clipped by 6 bases and J by 2 bases, with 17 bases between them. Germline CDR1 and CDR2: MNHEY and SVGEGT.

This clone appeared once. The chain combines TRBV29-1 with TRBJ2-1; D is uncertain. Per the germline V gene, CDR1 is SQVTM and CDR2 is ANQGSEA. The CDR3 is made up of 10 amino acids. V lost 8 bases and J lost 9, with 11 bases in between. The CDR3 region has the DNA TGCAGCTCCCAGGCCGGTGAGCAGTTCTTC. Protein: CSSQAGEQFF.

V gene TRBV27 combines with J gene TRBJ1-1; 8 nucleotides align to TRBD1. The J segment lost 5 bases and the V segment lost 2 bases, leaving 4 bases of the junction unmatched. This CDR3 region has 14 residues. CDR1 is MNHEY and CDR2 is SMNVEV in the germline V gene (reference sequence). This CDR3 reads CASSLLDRDTEAFF. As DNA, the CDR3 is TGTGCCAGCAGTTTACTGGACAGGGATACTGAAGCTTTCTTT.

CDR3 loop: CASSQERQISGELFF. DNA of the CDR3: TGCGCCAGCAGCCAGGAAAGACAGATTAGCGGGGAGCTGTTTTTT. The rearrangement links TRBV4-3 to TRBJ2-2, with D perhaps TRBD1 (5 bases). V lost 3 bases, J lost 7 bases, and 15 bases lay in between. This CDR3 has 15 residues. Germline assignment: CDR1 LGHNA and CDR2 YSLEER.

The rearrangement uses TRBV7-9 and TRBJ2-1; 8 bases are a match to TRBD1. The germline gives CDR1 SEHNR, CDR2 FQNEAQ (reference sequence). This CDR3 has 17 amino acids. Trimming cost V 5 bases and J 8 bases; bases outside gene matches: 17. DNA for the CDR3: TGTGCCAGCAGCGCCGGACGACAGGGGACGTCACGTCATGAGCAGTTCTTC. Amino acids: CASSAGRQGTSRHEQFF.

V gene TRBV5-1 combines with J gene TRBJ2-1, with TRBD2 identical over 10 bases. CDR3 length: 16 residues. Germline V gene data show CDR1 as SGHRS and CDR2 as YFSETQ. The V segment lost 3 bases and the J segment 3 bases; nucleotides outside the gene matches: 6. The CDR3 nucleotides read TGCGCCAGCAGCTCTAACTTAGCGGGGGGCTACAATGAGCAGTTCTTC. Residues: CASSSNLAGGYNEQFF.

V and J are TRBV2 and TRBJ1-5, with TRBD1 matching 8 bases. CDR3 length: 13 amino acids. Germline CDR1 reads SNHLY; CDR2 reads FYNNEI. After removal of 6 bases from V and 7 bases from J, the junction contained 5 bases not matched to a gene. The chain's CDR3 is CASRDRGLQPQHF. In DNA, the CDR3 is TGTGCCAGCAGAGACAGGGGCTTGCAGCCCCAGCATTTT. Full variable domain (remainder filled in from reference TRBV2 and TRBJ1-5): EPEVTQTPSHQVTQMGQEVILRCVPISNHLYFYWYRQILGQKVEFLVSFYNNEISEKSEIFDDQFSVERPDGSNFTLKIRSTKLEDSAMYFCASRDRGLQPQHFGDGTRLSIL.

V and J are TRBV12-3 or TRBV12-4 and TRBJ1-4, with D perhaps TRBD1 (6 bases). This CDR3 contains 13 residues. Trimming left V 11 bases short and J 8 bases short, with 18 bases between. CDR3 nucleotides: TGTGCCGTCCCCAAGGGGGTTGGGGAAAAACTGTTTTTT. Translated, it gives CAVPKGVGEKLFF.